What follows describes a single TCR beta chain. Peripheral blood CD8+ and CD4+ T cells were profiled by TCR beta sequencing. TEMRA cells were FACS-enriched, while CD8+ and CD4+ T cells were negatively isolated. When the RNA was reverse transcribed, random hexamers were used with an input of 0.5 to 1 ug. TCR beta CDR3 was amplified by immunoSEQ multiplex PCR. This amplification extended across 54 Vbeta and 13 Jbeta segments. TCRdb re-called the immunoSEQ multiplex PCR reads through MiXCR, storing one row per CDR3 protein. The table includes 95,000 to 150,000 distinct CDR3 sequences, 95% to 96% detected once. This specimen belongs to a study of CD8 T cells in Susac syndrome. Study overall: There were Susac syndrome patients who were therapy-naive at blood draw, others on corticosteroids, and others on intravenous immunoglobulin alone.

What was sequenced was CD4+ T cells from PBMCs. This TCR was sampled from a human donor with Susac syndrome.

The CDR3 loop reads CASSPDRAYQPQHF. CDR3 DNA: TGTGCCAGCAGCCCCGACAGGGCGTATCAGCCCCAGCATTTT. This chain uses TRBV7-8 with TRBJ1-5; 7 bases agree with TRBD1. The J segment lost 5 bases and the V segment lost 5 bases, leaving 6 bases of the junction unmatched. The CDR3 is 14 residues long. Germline V gene sequence: CDR1 SGHVS, CDR2 FQNEAQ.